This T cell receptor beta chain comes out of a study of blood T cell repertoires in COVID-19. Whole-study context: The United States, Italy and Spain were the sources of the acute and convalescent COVID-19 samples. PBMCs, B-cell-depleted T cells, or T cells were the source of the cDNA or gDNA that made up the material.

In the study's own analysis: Counts of nucleated cells, estimated from reference gene primer amplification, were obtained. TCRdb keeps only in-frame clones here, not all; method: immunoSEQ multiplex PCR. The V and J calls and clone size were taken over from that table, and D and trimming were inferred from the DNA. The sample lists 250,000 to 300,000 clones, around 90% seen once, with approximately 2% in the top ten. This CDR3 comprises 13 residues. V lost 0 bases and J lost 8, with 10 bases in between. Germline loops: CDR1 MNHEY, CDR2 SVGEGT. The sample taken for sequencing was peripheral blood. This receptor was identified in a man over 45 with acute or convalescent COVID-19. V is TRBV6-2 or TRBV6-3 and J is TRBJ1-1; D remains ambiguous. CDR3 region: CASSYSRPPEAFF. The CDR3 region has the DNA TGTGCCAGCAGTTACTCGAGGCCCCCGGAAGCTTTCTTT.